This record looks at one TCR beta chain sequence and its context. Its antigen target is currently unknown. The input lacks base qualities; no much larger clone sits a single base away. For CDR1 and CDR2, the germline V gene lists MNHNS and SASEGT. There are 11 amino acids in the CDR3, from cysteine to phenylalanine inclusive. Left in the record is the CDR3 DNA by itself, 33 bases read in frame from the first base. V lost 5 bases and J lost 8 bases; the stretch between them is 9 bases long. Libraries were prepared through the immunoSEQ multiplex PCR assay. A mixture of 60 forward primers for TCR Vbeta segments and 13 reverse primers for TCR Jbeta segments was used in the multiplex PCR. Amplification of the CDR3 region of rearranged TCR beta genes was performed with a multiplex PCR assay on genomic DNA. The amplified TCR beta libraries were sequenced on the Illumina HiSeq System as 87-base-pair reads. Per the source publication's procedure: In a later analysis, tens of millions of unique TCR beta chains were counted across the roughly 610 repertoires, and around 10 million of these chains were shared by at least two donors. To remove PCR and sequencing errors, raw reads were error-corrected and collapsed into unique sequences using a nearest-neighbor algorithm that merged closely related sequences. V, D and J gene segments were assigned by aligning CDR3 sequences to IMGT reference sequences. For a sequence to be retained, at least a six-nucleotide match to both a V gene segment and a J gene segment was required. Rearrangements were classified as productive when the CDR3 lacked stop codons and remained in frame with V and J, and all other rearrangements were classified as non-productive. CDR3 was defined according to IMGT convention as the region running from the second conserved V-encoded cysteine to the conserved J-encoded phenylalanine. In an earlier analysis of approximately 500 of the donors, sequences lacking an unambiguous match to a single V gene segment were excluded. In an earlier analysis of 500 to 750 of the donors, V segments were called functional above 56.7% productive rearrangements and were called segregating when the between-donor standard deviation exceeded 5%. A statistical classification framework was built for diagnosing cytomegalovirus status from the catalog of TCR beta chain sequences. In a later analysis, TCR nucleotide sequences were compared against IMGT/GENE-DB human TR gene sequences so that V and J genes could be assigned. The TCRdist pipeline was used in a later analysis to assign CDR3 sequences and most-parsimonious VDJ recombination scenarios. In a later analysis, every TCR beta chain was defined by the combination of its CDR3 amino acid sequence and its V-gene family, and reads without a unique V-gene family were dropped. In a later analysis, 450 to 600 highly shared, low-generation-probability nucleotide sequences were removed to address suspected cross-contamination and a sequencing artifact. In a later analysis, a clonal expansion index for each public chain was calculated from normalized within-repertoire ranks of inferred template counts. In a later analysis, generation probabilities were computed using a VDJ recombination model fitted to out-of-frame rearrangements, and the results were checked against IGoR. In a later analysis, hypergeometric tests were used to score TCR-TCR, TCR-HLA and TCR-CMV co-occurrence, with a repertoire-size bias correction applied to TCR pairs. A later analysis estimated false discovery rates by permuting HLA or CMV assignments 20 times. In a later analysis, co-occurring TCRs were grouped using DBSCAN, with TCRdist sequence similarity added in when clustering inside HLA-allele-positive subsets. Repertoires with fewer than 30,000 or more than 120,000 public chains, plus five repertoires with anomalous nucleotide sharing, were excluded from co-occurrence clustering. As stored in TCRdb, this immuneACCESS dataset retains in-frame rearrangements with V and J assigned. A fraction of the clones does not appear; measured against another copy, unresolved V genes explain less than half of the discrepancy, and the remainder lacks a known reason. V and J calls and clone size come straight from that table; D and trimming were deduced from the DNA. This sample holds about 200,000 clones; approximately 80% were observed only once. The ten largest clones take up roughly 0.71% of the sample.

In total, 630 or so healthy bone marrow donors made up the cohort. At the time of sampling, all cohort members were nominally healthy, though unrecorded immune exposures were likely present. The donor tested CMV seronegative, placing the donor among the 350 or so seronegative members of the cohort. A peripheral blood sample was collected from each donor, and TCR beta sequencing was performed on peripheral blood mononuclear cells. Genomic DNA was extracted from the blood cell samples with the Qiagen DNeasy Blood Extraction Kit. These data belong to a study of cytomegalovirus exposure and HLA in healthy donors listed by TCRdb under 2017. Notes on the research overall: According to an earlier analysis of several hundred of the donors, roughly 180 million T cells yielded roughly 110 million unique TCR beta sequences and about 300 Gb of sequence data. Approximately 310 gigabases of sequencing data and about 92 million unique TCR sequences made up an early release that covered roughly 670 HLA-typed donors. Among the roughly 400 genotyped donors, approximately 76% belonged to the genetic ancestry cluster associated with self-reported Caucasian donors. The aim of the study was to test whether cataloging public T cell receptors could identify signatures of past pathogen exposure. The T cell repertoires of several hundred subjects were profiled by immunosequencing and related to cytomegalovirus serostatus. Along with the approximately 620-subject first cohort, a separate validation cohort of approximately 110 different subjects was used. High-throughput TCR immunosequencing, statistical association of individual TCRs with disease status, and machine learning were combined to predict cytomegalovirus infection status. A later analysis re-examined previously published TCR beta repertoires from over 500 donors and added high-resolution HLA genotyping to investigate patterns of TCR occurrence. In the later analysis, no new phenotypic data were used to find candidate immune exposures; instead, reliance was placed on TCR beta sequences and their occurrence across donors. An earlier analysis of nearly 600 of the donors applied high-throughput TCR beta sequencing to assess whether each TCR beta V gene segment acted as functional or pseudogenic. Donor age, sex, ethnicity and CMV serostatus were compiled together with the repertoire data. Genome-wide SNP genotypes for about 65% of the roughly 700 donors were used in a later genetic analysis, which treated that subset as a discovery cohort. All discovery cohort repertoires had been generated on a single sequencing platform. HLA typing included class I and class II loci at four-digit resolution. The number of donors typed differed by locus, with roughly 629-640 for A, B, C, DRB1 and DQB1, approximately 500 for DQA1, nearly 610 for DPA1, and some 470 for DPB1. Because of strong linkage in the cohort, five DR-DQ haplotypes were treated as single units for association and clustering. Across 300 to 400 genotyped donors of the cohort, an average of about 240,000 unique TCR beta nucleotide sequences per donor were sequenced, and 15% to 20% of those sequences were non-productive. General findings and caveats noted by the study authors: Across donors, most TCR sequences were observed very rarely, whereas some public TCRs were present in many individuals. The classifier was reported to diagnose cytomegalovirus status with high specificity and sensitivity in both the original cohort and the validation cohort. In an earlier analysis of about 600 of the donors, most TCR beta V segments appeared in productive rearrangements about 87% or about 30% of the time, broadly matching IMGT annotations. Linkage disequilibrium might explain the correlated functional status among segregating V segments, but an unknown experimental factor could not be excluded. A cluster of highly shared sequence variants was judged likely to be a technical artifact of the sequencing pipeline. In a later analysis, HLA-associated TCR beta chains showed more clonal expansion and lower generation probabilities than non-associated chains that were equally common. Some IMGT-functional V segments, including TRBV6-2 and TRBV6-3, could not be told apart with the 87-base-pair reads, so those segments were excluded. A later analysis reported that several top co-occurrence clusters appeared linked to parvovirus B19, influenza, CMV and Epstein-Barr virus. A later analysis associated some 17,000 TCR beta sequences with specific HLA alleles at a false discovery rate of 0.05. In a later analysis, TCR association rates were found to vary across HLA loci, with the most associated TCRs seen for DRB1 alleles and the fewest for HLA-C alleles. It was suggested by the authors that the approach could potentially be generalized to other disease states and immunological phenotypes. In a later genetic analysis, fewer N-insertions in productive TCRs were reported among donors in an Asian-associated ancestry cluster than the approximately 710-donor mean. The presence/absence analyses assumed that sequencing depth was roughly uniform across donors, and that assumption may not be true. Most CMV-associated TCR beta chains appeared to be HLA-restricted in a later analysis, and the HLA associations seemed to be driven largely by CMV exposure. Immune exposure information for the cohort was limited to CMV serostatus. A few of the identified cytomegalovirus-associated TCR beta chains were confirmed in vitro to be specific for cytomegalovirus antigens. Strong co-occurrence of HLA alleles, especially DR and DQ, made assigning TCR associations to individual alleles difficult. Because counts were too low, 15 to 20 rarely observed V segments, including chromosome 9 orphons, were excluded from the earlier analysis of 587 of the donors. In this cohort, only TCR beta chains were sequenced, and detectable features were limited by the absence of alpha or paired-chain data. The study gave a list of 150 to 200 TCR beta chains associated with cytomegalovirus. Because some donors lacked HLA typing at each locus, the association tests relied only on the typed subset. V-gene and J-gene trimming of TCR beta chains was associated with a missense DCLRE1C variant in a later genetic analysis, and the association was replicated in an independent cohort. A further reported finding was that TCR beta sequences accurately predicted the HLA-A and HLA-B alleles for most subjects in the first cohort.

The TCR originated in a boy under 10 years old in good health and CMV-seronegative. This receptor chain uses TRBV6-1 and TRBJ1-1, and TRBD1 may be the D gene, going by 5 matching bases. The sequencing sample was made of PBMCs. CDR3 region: CASSRGAEAFF. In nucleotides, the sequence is TGTGCCAGCAGTAGGGGCGCAGAAGCTTTCTTT.